This entry concerns a single T cell receptor (beta chain). Assay: immunoSEQ multiplex PCR; the TCRdb copy retains only in-frame clones and omits some. The sample consists of tens of thousands of clones, more than 75% of them appearing once. V gave up 2 bases and J gave up 7 bases; unmatched junction bases: 6. Germline V gene data show CDR1 as SGHVS and CDR2 as FNYEAQ. The CDR3 length is 15 residues. The data stem from a study of T cell changes during pregnancy in multiple sclerosis. The specimen was peripheral blood, collected in the third trimester of pregnancy. The TCR was taken from a female donor in good health, enrolled as a control in a pregnancy study. This chain joins TRBV7-6 and TRBJ2-7; 12 bases line up with TRBD2. The CDR3 loop reads CASSLSSGGAREQYF. The CDR3, as DNA: TGTGCCAGCAGCTTATCTAGCGGGGGGGCCCGGGAGCAGTACTTC.